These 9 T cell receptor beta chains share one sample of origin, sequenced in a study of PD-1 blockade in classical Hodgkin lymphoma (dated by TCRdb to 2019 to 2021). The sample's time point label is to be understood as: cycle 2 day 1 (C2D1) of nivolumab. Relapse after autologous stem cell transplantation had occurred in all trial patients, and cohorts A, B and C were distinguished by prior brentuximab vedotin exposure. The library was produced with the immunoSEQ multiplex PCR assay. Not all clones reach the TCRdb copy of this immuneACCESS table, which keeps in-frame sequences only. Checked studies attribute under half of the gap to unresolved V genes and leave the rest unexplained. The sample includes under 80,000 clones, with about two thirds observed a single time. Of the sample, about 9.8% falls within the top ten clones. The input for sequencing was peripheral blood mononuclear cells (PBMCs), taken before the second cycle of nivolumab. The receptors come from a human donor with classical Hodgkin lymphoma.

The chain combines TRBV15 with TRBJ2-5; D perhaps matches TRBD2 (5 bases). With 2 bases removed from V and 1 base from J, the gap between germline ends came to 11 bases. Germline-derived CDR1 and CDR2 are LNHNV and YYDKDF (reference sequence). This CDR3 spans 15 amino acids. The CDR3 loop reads CATSRLPGIQETQYF. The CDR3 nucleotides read TGTGCCACCAGCAGACTACCGGGGATCCAAGAGACCCAGTACTTC.

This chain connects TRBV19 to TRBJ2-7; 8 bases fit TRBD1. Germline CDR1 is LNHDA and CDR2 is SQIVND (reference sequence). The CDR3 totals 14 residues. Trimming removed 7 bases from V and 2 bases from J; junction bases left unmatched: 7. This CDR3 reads CASTSGQGPYEQYF. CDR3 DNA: TGTGCCAGTACTTCCGGACAGGGTCCCTACGAGCAGTACTTC.

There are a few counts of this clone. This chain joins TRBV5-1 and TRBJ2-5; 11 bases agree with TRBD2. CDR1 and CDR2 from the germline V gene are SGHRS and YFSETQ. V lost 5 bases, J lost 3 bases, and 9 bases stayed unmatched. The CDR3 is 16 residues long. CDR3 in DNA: TGCGCCAGCAGGCCTTTAGGGACTAGCGGAAAAGAGACCCAGTACTTC. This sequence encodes CASRPLGTSGKETQYF.

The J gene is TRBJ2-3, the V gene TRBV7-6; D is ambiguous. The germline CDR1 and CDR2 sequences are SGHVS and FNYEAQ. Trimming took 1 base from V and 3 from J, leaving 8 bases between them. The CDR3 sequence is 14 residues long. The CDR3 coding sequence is TGTGCCAGCAGCTTAGAGCCCGCAACAGATACGCAGTATTTT. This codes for CASSLEPATDTQYF.

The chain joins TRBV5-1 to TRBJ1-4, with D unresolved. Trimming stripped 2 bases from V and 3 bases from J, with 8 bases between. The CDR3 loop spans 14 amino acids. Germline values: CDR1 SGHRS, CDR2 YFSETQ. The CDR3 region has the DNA TGCGCCAGCAGCTTTTCCCAACCTAATGAAAAACTGTTTTTT. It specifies CASSFSQPNEKLFF.

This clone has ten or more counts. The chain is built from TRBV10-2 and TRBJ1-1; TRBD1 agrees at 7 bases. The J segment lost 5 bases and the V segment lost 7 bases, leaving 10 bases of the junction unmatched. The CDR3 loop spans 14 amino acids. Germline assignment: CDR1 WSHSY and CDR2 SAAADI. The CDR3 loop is CASISDRQRTEAFF. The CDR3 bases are TGCGCCAGCATTTCGGACAGGCAGAGAACTGAAGCTTTCTTT.

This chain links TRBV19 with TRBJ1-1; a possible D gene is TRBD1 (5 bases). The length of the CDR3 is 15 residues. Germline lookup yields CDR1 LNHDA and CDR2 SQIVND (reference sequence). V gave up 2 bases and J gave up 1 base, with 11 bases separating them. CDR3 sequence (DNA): TGTGCCAGTAGTATATTACTACAGGCGAACACTGAAGCTTTCTTT. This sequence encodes CASSILLQANTEAFF.

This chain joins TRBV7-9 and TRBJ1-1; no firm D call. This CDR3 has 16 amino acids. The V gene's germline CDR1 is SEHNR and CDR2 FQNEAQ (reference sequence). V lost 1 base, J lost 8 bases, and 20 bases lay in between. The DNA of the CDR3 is TGTGCCAGCAGCTTAGGGGCCCGGGCCATCCGGTGGGAAGCTTTCTTT. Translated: CASSLGARAIRWEAFF. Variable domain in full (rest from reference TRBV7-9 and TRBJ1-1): DTGVSQNPRHKITKRGQNVTFRCDPISEHNRLYWYRQTLGQGPEFLTYFQNEAQLEKSRLLSDRFSAERPKGSFSTLEIQRTEQGDSAMYLCASSLGARAIRWEAFFGQGTRLTVV.

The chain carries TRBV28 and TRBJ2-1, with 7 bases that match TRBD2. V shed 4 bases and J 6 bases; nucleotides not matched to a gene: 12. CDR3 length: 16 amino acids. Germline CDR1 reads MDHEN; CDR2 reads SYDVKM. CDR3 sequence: CASSSLGEGRVNEQFF. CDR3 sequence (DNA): TGTGCCAGCAGTTCCTTAGGGGAAGGGAGGGTCAATGAGCAGTTCTTC.